Reported below is one TCR beta chain. The germline gives CDR1 SEHNR, CDR2 FQNEAQ (reference sequence). The length of the CDR3 is 16 residues. The V and J ends lost 7 bases and 2 bases respectively, with 18 bases between them. This sample is part of a study of CD8 T cells in Susac syndrome. CD8+ and CD4+ blood T cells underwent TCR beta sequencing. With random hexamers, 0.5 to 1 ug RNA was reverse transcribed. The CDR3 of TCR beta was amplified by immunoSEQ multiplex PCR across 54 Vbeta and 13 Jbeta. TCRdb used MiXCR to reprocess the immunoSEQ multiplex PCR reads, holding one entry per CDR3 protein. The sample has fewer than 250,000 distinct CDR3 sequences, approximately 93% seen once.

This receptor was obtained from a human donor in good health. Sequenced material: CD4+ T cells from PBMCs. J is TRBJ2-1 and V is TRBV7-9, with D perhaps TRBD1 (5 bases). CDR3 amino acids: CASIKAGLFAYNEQFF. In nucleotides, the CDR3 is TGTGCCAGCATCAAAGCAGGGCTCTTTGCCTACAATGAGCAGTTCTTC.